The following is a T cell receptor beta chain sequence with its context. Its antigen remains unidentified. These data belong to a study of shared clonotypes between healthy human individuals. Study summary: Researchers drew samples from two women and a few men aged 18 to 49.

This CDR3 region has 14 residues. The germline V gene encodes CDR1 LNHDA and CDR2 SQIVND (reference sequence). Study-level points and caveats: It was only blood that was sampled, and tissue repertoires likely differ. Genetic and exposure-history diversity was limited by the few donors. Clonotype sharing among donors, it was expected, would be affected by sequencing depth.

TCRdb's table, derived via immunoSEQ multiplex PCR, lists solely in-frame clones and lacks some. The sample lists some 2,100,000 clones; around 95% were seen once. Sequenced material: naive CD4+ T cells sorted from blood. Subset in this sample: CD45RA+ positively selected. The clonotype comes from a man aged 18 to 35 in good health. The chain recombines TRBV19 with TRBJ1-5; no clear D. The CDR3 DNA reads TGTGCTTCAAAGGAAGTATACGGCAATCAGCCCCAGCATTTT. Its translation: CASKEVYGNQPQHF.